This TCR beta chain was identified during a study of Tregs in tolerant kidney transplant recipients. Assay used: immunoSEQ multiplex PCR; TCRdb lists only in-frame clones, some missing. The sample holds 200,000 to 300,000 clones; roughly 80% are singletons and the top ten take around 0.64%. Thawed PBMCs were FACS-sorted into unstimulated CD4+CD25+CD127- regulatory T cells, CD4+CD25- non-regulatory cells, CD4 and CD8 cells. Sequenced material: CD4+ T cells from blood. The TCR originated in a human donor in good health.

The CDR3 region is CASSLASAGDIEKLFF. In DNA, the CDR3 is TGTGCCAGCAGCTTAGCTTCGGCAGGGGACATTGAAAAACTGTTTTTT. The rearrangement uses TRBV7-2 and TRBJ1-4, with D tentatively TRBD1 (6 bases). Trimming shortened V by 0 bases and J by 7 bases, and 15 bases separated the two germline ends. This CDR3 contains 16 residues. Looked up from germline, CDR1 is SGHTA and CDR2 is FQGNSA. The full variable domain, rest sourced from reference TRBV7-2 and TRBJ1-4, is GAGVSQSPSNKVTEKGKDVELRCDPISGHTALYWYRQSLGQGLEFLIYFQGNSAPDKSGLPSDRFSAERTGGSVSTLTIQRTQQEDSAVYLCASSLASAGDIEKLFFGSGTQLSVL.